A single sample gave rise to the 6 T cell receptor beta chains below, sequenced in a study of Ad26.COV2.S vaccination and SARS-CoV-2 variants. Treatment indicated: over 15 received Ad26.COV2.S at low or high dose, single or two shots; a few received placebo; per-sample allocation not given. On day 63 after the first injection, vaccine and placebo recipients gave samples. Libraries were prepared by immunoSEQ multiplex PCR; TCRdb keeps only in-frame clonotypes and omits some of them. Found here are 440,000 or so clones, roughly nine tenths of them singletons; the top ten hold roughly 1.7%. The sample consisted of peripheral blood, taken in a trial of Ad26.COV2.S vaccine versus placebo. The receptors were gathered from a person aged 18 to 59 who received the Ad26.COV2.S COVID-19 vaccine or a placebo.

The chain joins TRBV14 to TRBJ1-3, with unresolved D. The V and J ends lost 5 bases and 0 bases respectively, with 8 bases between them. The CDR3 has 14 residues. Germline CDR1 reads SGHDN; CDR2 reads FVKESK. CDR3 sequence reads: CASSLISSGNTIYF. CDR3 nucleotides: TGTGCCAGCAGCTTGATAAGCTCTGGAAACACCATATATTTT.

This clone appeared once. The rearrangement joins TRBV5-1 to TRBJ1-2; 7 nucleotides match TRBD1. J was trimmed by 6 bases and V by 0 bases; bases with no gene match: 11. The CDR3 sequence is 16 residues long. CDR1 is SGHRS and CDR2 is YFSETQ in the germline V gene. Here the CDR3 reads CASSLALPTGLHGYTF. For the CDR3, the DNA is TGCGCCAGCAGCTTGGCCTTGCCGACAGGGCTGCATGGCTACACCTTC. The full variable domain, its missing parts supplied by reference TRBV5-1 and TRBJ1-2, is KAGVTQTPRYLIKTRGQQVTLSCSPISGHRSVSWYQQTPGQGLQFLFEYFSETQRNKGNFPGRFSGRQFSNSRSEMNVSTLELGDSALYLCASSLALPTGLHGYTFGSGTRLTVV.

V gene TRBV6-2 or TRBV6-3 combines with J gene TRBJ1-2; a weak D match, TRBD1 (6 bases). V was trimmed by 0 bases and J by 8 bases, leaving 13 bases between them. Per germline, CDR1 MNHEY and CDR2 SVGEGT. This CDR3 comprises 14 residues. CDR3 loop: CASSYSKQGGGYTF. The CDR3 region has the DNA TGTGCCAGCAGTTACTCGAAACAGGGTGGAGGCTACACCTTC.

V usage is TRBV5-1 and J usage is TRBJ1-2; D is possibly TRBD1 (6 bases). Trimming pared 5 bases from V and 0 bases from J, leaving 14 bases between. From germline, CDR1 is SGHRS and CDR2 YFSETQ. The length of the CDR3 is 15 residues. This CDR3 reads CASSQQGPANYGYTF. The DNA for the CDR3 is TGCGCCAGCAGTCAGCAGGGGCCAGCTAACTATGGCTACACCTTC.

The gene calls are TRBV28 and TRBJ1-2; perhaps TRBD1 as D (6 bases). The length of the CDR3 is 16 residues. Germline V lookup: CDR1 MDHEN, CDR2 SYDVKM. The V and J ends lost 3 bases and 2 bases respectively, with 16 bases between them. The CDR3 region is CASSFPPGHQNYGYTF. DNA of the CDR3: TGTGCCAGCAGTTTCCCACCGGGACACCAAAACTATGGCTACACCTTC.

This clone was counted a few times. The chain employs TRBV19 and TRBJ2-1; no clear D. CDR3 length: 15 amino acids. V was trimmed by 6 bases and J by 0 bases, leaving 12 bases between them. Germline V CDR1 and CDR2: LNHDA, SQIVND (reference sequence). CDR3 amino acids: CASSEGPYSYNEQFF. CDR3 coding DNA: TGTGCCAGTAGCGAAGGACCTTACTCCTACAATGAGCAGTTCTTC.